These 5 T cell receptor beta chains were sequenced from one sample in a study of blood T cells in healthy people across ages. Using a J-beta primer mix together with a sample-barcoded 5' primer, a second PCR was run for roughly 7 to 11 cycles. Each CDR3 protein gets one entry after TCRdb re-called the 5' RACE reads with MiXCR. Here the sample spans 800,000 to 950,000 distinct CDR3 sequences, 48% being singletons. Sample: blood. The receptor set was obtained from a man aged 30-40 years in good health.

The CDR3 loop is CAISVQGPNYGYTF. The CDR3 DNA follows: TGTGCCATCAGTGTCCAGGGCCCTAACTATGGCTACACCTTC. The V gene is TRBV10-3, the J gene TRBJ1-2; weak D call: TRBD1 (5 bases). The ends were cut back, 4 bases at V and 0 bases at J, with 9 bases in the middle. The length of the CDR3 is 14 residues. Germline V gene sequence: CDR1 ENHRY, CDR2 SYGVKD.

The table lists this clonotype with a few counts. The chain uses TRBV28 and TRBJ1-2; the match to TRBD1 covers 7 bases. CDR1 is MDHEN, CDR2 SYDVKM, per germline. With 7 bases clipped from V and 3 bases from J, the junction kept 5 bases outside the gene matches. The CDR3 contains 13 residues. The chain's CDR3 is CASTEDRDYGYTF. CDR3 in DNA: TGTGCCAGCACGGAAGACAGGGACTATGGCTACACCTTC.

The rearrangement joins TRBV6-4 to TRBJ1-1; 7 bases are shared with TRBD1. Germline V gives CDR1 MRHNA, CDR2 SNTAGT. The CDR3 consists of 15 residues. Trimming removed 7 bases from V and 3 bases from J; junction bases left unmatched: 11. Here the CDR3 reads CASKGGPGTDTEAFF. The CDR3 bases are TGTGCCAGCAAAGGAGGACCCGGGACAGACACTGAAGCTTTCTTT.

V gene TRBV13 combines with J gene TRBJ2-1, with 7 bases identical to TRBD2. The J call may be wrong; the DNA end is better matched by TRBJ2-7. Germline values: CDR1 PRHDT, CDR2 FYEKMQ (reference sequence). The CDR3 has 16 amino acids. CDR3 in DNA: TGTGCCAGCAGCTTAGGCCGGGGGGACCCTCACAATGAGCAGTACTTC. This encodes CASSLGRGDPHNEQYF.

A single count supports this clonotype. V gene TRBV6-5 combines with J gene TRBJ2-7; 9 bases are a match to TRBD1. Germline V gene sequence: CDR1 MNHEY, CDR2 SVGAGI. The CDR3 has 14 amino acids. V shed 7 bases, J shed 4 bases, and the junction held 8 bases outside the gene matches. The CDR3 loop reads CASTPGTGKYEQYF. The CDR3 DNA reads TGTGCCAGCACCCCCGGGACAGGGAAGTACGAGCAGTACTTC.